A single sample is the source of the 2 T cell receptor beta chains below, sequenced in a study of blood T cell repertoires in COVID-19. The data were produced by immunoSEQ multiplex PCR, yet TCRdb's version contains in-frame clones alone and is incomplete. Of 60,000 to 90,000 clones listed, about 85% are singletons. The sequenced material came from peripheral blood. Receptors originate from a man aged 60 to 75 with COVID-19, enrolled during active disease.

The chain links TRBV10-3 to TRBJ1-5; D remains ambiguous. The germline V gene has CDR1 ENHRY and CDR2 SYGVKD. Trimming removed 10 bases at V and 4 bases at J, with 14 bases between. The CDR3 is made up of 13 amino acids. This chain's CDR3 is CATLGNTNQPQHF. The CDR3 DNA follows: TGTGCCACCCTAGGAAATACTAATCAGCCCCAGCATTTT.

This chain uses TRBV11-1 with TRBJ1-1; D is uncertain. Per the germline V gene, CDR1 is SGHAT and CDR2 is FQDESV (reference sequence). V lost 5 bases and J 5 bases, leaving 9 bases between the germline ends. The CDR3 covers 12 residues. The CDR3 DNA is TGTGCCAGCAGCGCCGGTATGACTGAAGCTTTCTTT. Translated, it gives CASSAGMTEAFF.